This T cell receptor (beta chain) was sequenced for a study of blood T cell repertoires in COVID-19. The CDR3 has 13 residues. The germline CDR1 and CDR2 sequences are MNHEY and SMNVEV (reference sequence). Trimming cost V 8 bases and J 5 bases, with 15 bases left between them. The data were produced by immunoSEQ multiplex PCR, yet TCRdb's version contains in-frame clones alone and is incomplete. The repertoire has 100,000 to 120,000 clones, roughly 82% of them found once; the top ten carry 16%. Sequencing used peripheral blood. This sequence joins TRBV27 and TRBJ1-2; D may be TRBD1 (5 bases). This receptor was taken from a woman between 55 and 75 years old with acute or convalescent COVID-19. The CDR3 DNA is TGTGCCAGCGCTCCCCGGGGGATTTATGGCTACACCTTC. Translation gives CASAPRGIYGYTF.